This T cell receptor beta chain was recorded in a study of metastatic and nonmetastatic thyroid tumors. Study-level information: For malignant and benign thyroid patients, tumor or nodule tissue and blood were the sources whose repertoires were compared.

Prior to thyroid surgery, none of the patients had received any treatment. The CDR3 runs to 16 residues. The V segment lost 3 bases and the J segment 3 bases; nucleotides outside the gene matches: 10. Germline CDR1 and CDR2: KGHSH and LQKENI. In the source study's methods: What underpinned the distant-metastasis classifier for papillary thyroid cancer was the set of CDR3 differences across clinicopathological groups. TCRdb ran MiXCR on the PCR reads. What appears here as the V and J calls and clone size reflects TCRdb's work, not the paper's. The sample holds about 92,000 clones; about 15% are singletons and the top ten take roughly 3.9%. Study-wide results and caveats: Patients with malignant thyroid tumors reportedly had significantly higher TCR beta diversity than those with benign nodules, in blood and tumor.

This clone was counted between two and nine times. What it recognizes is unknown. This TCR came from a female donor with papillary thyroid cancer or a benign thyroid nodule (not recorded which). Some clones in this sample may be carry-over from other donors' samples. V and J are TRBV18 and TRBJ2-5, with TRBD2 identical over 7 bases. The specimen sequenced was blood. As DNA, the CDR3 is TGTGCCAGCTCACCCCAGCGGCGGGGGTTGGAAGAGACCCAGTACTTC. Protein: CASSPQRRGLEETQYF.